This entry features one TCR beta chain sequence. The record originates from a study of cytomegalovirus exposure and HLA in healthy donors. The PCR made use of 60 Vbeta and 13 Jbeta primers. This table comes from immunoSEQ multiplex PCR, and its TCRdb copy is limited to in-frame clones, with some not included. Among about 130,000 clones listed, approximately 77% were seen once. This clonotype was sampled from a man aged 25-40 years in good health and CMV-seronegative. Sequencing was performed on PBMCs.

CDR3 sequence (DNA): TGTGCCAGCGGTATCGGAGGGGTAGCAGATAGCTCTGGGGCCAACGTCCTGACTTTC. Protein: CASGIGGVADSSGANVLTF. The chain is built from TRBV28 and TRBJ2-6; D is possibly TRBD2 (6 bases). The CDR3 covers 19 residues. Trimming took 8 bases from V and 0 from J, leaving 23 bases between them. In germline, CDR1 is MDHEN, CDR2 SYDVKM.